There are a few counts of the clone carrying this T cell receptor beta chain. One end of the junction fails to match germline, which may point to a read error. This sample stems from a study of blood T cells in healthy people across ages. The use of a sample-barcoded 5' primer and a J-beta primer mix characterized a second PCR of about 7 to 12 cycles. TCRdb independently ran MiXCR on the 5' RACE reads; one entry per CDR3 protein. The sample has 550,000 to 750,000 distinct CDR3 sequences; around 21% are singletons. The germline CDR1 and CDR2 sequences are SSHAT and FNYEAQ (reference sequence). The CDR3 loop spans 16 amino acids.

Sequenced input: blood. This rearrangement joins TRBV7-7 to TRBJ2-5, with 7 bases fitting TRBD1. The origin of this receptor is a man between 65 and 80 years old in good health. This chain's CDR3 is CASSSGPAGGFETQYF. The CDR3 DNA is TGTGCTAGCAGCTCCGGGCCCGCAGGGGGTTTTGAGACCCAGTACTTC.